Listed below are T cell receptor beta chains from one sample, sequenced in a study of blood T cell repertoires in COVID-19. Method: immunoSEQ multiplex PCR; TCRdb's copy keeps in-frame clones and lacks some. This sample carries about 220,000 clones, 80% to 85% of them seen once, and the ten largest clones take about 4.8%. Source material: peripheral blood. These receptors all come from a woman in her 70s with COVID-19, enrolled during active disease. CDR3s leave out the opening cysteine and the closing phenylalanine or tryptophan. Where a row states a size, it is once, few, many or the class of an expanded clone; other rows omit it.

clone size: NA
V gene: TRBV6-1
J gene: TRBJ1-5
CDR3 protein: ASSDLYKGLDRGYNQPQH

clone size: NA
V gene: TRBV5-1
J gene: TRBJ2-3
CDR3 protein: ASSPEGGIDTQY

clone size: NA
V gene: TRBV7-3
J gene: TRBJ2-1
CDR3 protein: ASSLKGGGGYNEQF

clone size: NA
V gene: TRBV27
J gene: TRBJ2-1
CDR3 protein: ASRVAGVNEQF

clone size: NA
V gene: TRBV9
J gene: TRBJ1-4
CDR3 protein: ARDRGLDEKLF

clone size: NA
V gene: TRBV3-1/TRBV3-2
J gene: TRBJ1-1
CDR3 protein: ASSQIGGVRAF

clone size: once
V gene: TRBV6-1
J gene: TRBJ2-7
CDR3 protein: ASGGQVNSYEQY

clone size: NA
V gene: TRBV18
J gene: TRBJ1-1
CDR3 protein: ASSRSARDTEAF

clone size: NA
V gene: TRBV27
J gene: TRBJ1-4
CDR3 protein: ASSLRGQQATNEKLF

clone size: NA
V gene: TRBV7-3
J gene: TRBJ2-5
CDR3 protein: ASSLMGRPQETQY

clone size: NA
V gene: TRBV20-1
J gene: TRBJ2-7
CDR3 protein: SALGVGEQY

clone size: NA
V gene: TRBV21-1
J gene: TRBJ2-5
CDR3 protein: ASSKDWTGVEGETQY

clone size: NA
V gene: TRBV24-1
J gene: TRBJ1-5
CDR3 protein: ATSPTGTASNQPQH

clone size: few
V gene: TRBV2
J gene: TRBJ1-5
CDR3 protein: ASSEAGRPGGRQPQH

clone size: NA
V gene: TRBV27
J gene: TRBJ2-2
CDR3 protein: ASSRDSFTGELF

clone size: NA
V gene: TRBV11-2
J gene: TRBJ1-2
CDR3 protein: ASSLGGFGYGYT

clone size: once
V gene: TRBV3-1/TRBV3-2
J gene: TRBJ1-6
CDR3 protein: ASSPLTRTGRANSPLH

clone size: NA
V gene: TRBV7-9
J gene: TRBJ2-5
CDR3 protein: ASSWASGGARQETQY

clone size: NA
V gene: TRBV5-4
J gene: TRBJ1-1
CDR3 protein: ASSRRGGGGTEAF

clone size: NA
V gene: TRBV9
J gene: TRBJ1-1
CDR3 protein: ASGTARGQAF

clone size: NA
V gene: TRBV7-2
J gene: TRBJ1-5
CDR3 protein: ASSPQGAAGGNQPQH

clone size: NA
V gene: TRBV9
J gene: TRBJ1-3
CDR3 protein: ASSVGDTGNTIY

clone size: NA
V gene: TRBV6-5
J gene: TRBJ2-7
CDR3 protein: ASSMTGTSSYEQY

clone size: once
V gene: TRBV11-2
J gene: TRBJ2-5
CDR3 protein: ASSSPGVEGTQY

clone size: NA
V gene: TRBV10-3
J gene: TRBJ1-3
CDR3 protein: AISDSGHPTIY

clone size: NA
V gene: TRBV18
J gene: TRBJ2-3
CDR3 protein: ASSRRAGGSTDTQY

clone size: NA
V gene: TRBV6-1
J gene: TRBJ1-1
CDR3 protein: ASSEVGGNTEAF

clone size: NA
V gene: TRBV7-9
J gene: TRBJ2-3
CDR3 protein: ASRYTDTQY

clone size: once
V gene: TRBV2
J gene: TRBJ2-7
CDR3 protein: ASSAGRVSYEQY

clone size: NA
V gene: TRBV10-3
J gene: TRBJ1-3
CDR3 protein: AISGTDFSGNTIY

clone size: NA
V gene: TRBV5-1
J gene: TRBJ2-1
CDR3 protein: ASSLAGGGGSVEQF

clone size: NA
V gene: TRBV10-3
J gene: TRBJ2-3
CDR3 protein: AISQLGLSEIDTQY

clone size: once
V gene: TRBV18
J gene: TRBJ2-7
CDR3 protein: ASSPQSSTAYEQY

clone size: NA
V gene: TRBV25-1
J gene: TRBJ1-2
CDR3 protein: ASSEGPWEGYT

clone size: NA
V gene: TRBV7-9
J gene: TRBJ2-3
CDR3 protein: ASRDTGGANTQY

clone size: NA
V gene: TRBV7-2
J gene: TRBJ1-3
CDR3 protein: ASSLYGSTGPGNTIY

clone size: NA
V gene: TRBV7-3
J gene: TRBJ1-6
CDR3 protein: ASSYQGPGINSPLH

clone size: NA
V gene: TRBV2
J gene: TRBJ2-1
CDR3 protein: ASRDRDKNEQF

clone size: NA
V gene: TRBV27
J gene: TRBJ2-1
CDR3 protein: ASSLSVLSGLQF

clone size: NA
V gene: TRBV6-6
J gene: TRBJ2-2
CDR3 protein: ASSRTSGRTGELF